This T cell receptor beta chain came from a study of Ad26.COV2.S vaccination and SARS-CoV-2 variants. Germline V gene lookup returns CDR1 SQVTM and CDR2 ANQGSEA. This CDR3 is 12 amino acids long. Trimming removed 4 bases from V and 12 bases from J; junction bases left unmatched: 5. Sequenced by immunoSEQ multiplex PCR; TCRdb stores in-frame clones only, minus some. The sample contains 300,000 to 400,000 clones, approximately 86% of which appear only once. A remark on this clone: Its antigen is not identified.

Regarding the study as a whole: Post-vaccination spike-specific CD8+ and CD4+ T cell responses reportedly had substantial breadth.

As for treatment: roughly 18 received Ad26.COV2.S at low or high dose, single or two shots; several received placebo; per-sample allocation not given. Samples came from day 63 after the first vaccine or placebo injection. The source of this sequence is a person between 18 and 65 years old who received the Ad26.COV2.S COVID-19 vaccine or a placebo. Sequencing was performed on peripheral blood, taken in a trial of Ad26.COV2.S vaccine versus placebo. The chain combines TRBV29-1 with TRBJ2-1; 11 bases line up with TRBD2. The CDR3 DNA sequence: TGCAGCGTTGGCGGTAGCGGGGGGGCGCAGTTCTTC. It specifies CSVGGSGGAQFF.